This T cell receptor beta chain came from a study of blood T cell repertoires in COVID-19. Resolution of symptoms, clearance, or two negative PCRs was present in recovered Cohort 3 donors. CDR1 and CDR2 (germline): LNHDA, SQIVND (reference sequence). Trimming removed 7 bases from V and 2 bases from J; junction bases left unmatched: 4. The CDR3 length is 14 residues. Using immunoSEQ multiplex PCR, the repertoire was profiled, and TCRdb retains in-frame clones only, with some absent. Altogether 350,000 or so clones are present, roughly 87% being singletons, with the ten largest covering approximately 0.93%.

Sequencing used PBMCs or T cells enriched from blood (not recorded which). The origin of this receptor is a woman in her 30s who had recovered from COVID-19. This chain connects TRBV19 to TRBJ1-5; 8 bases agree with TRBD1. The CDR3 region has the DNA TGTGCCAGTACAGGGGGCACGGGCAATCAGCCCCAGCATTTT. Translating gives CASTGGTGNQPQHF.